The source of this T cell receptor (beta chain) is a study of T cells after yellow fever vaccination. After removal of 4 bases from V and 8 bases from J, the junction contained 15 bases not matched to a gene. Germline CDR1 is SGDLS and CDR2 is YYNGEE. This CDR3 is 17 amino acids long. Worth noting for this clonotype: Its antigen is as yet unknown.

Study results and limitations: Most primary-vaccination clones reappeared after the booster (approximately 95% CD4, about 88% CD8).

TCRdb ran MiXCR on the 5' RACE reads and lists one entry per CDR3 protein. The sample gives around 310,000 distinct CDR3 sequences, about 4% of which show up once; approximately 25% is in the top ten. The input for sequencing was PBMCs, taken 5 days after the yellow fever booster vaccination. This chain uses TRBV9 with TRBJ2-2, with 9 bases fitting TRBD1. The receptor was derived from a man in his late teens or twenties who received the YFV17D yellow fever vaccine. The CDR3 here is CASSLGWGQGYSGELFF. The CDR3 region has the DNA TGTGCCAGCAGCCTCGGGTGGGGACAGGGATACTCGGGGGAGCTGTTTTTT.